Following are 22 T cell receptor beta chains from one sample sequenced in a study of T cells in tuberculosis. Method: immunoSEQ multiplex PCR; TCRdb's copy keeps in-frame clones and lacks some. The repertoire has 20,000 to 25,000 clones, less than 98% of them found once; the top ten carry 5% to 7.5%. The sequenced sample was PBMCs. The receptors come from a donor between 10 and 35 years old with latent tuberculosis or without tuberculosis infection.

This chain links TRBV6-5 with TRBJ2-2; D gene uncertain. The germline V gene has CDR1 MNHEY and CDR2 SVGAGI. This CDR3 comprises 12 residues. Deletions cut 2 bases from V and 7 bases from J, with 5 bases between. The CDR3 is CASSYAGGELFF. The CDR3 DNA reads as TGTGCCAGCAGTTACGCAGGCGGGGAGCTGTTTTTT.

V usage is TRBV19 and J usage is TRBJ2-5; TRBD1 might be the D (5 bases). Deletions cut 5 bases from V and 5 bases from J, with 12 bases between. Germline loops: CDR1 LNHDA, CDR2 SQIVND (reference sequence). The CDR3 runs 13 residues. The CDR3: CASSPLPGETQYF. For the CDR3, the DNA is TGTGCCAGTAGTCCCCTCCCAGGGGAGACCCAGTACTTC.

This clone was recorded once. CDR3 loop: CASSLGDRDNYGYTF. The CDR3 coding sequence is TGCGCCAGCAGCTTGGGGGACAGGGATAACTATGGCTACACCTTC. The V and J genes are TRBV5-1 and TRBJ1-2, with TRBD1 identical over 9 bases. The CDR3 sequence is 15 residues long. Trimming cost V 0 bases and J 1 base; bases outside gene matches: 1. Per the germline V gene, CDR1 is SGHRS and CDR2 is YFSETQ.

The V and J genes are TRBV30 and TRBJ1-1, with D possibly being TRBD1 (5 bases). CDR3 length: 13 residues. Trimming stripped 3 bases from V and 1 base from J, with 9 bases between. CDR1 is GTSNPN, CDR2 SVGIG, per germline (reference sequence). CDR3 in amino acids: CAWRQQANTEAFF. The CDR3 region has the DNA TGTGCCTGGAGACAACAGGCGAACACTGAAGCTTTCTTT.

The chain links TRBV4-1 to TRBJ2-3; tentatively, D is TRBD2 (6 bases). CDR3 length equals 16 residues. CDR1 MGHRA and CDR2 YSYEKL come from the germline V gene. V lost 2 bases and J lost 2, with 14 bases in between. Here the CDR3 DNA reads TGCGCCAGCAGCCAAAGTCTGGCGGGAATCACAGATACGCAGTATTTT. This sequence encodes CASSQSLAGITDTQYF.

J is TRBJ2-2 and V is TRBV5-1; TRBD2 matches 7 bases. The CDR3 extends over 15 amino acids. V lost 1 base and J lost 7; bases outside the gene matches: 7. Germline lookup yields CDR1 SGHRS and CDR2 YFSETQ. CDR3 DNA sequence: TGCGCCAGCAGCTTGCGGCTAGCGGCGGGCGGGGAGCTGTTTTTT. Protein sequence: CASSLRLAAGGELFF.

The rearrangement links TRBV25-1 to TRBJ1-2; tentative D call: TRBD1 (5 bases). Looked up from germline, CDR1 is MGHDK and CDR2 is SYGVNS. This CDR3 is 14 amino acids long. The V end was cut by 3 bases, the J end by 4 bases, with 12 bases between. The CDR3 here is CASSDRRGSYGYTF. In DNA, the CDR3 is TGTGCCAGCAGTGATCGGAGGGGTAGCTATGGCTACACCTTC.

The V gene is TRBV27, the J gene TRBJ2-7, with D perhaps matching TRBD1 (5 bases). This CDR3 is built from 13 residues. Between the trimmed V and J ends, which lost 4 bases and 3 bases, there was a span of 10 bases. Per the germline V gene, CDR1 is MNHEY and CDR2 is SMNVEV (reference sequence). In DNA, the CDR3 is TGTGCCAGCAGTTCACTGACAGACTACGAGCAGTACTTC. Translating gives CASSSLTDYEQYF.

V is TRBV7-9 and J is TRBJ2-1; 10 bases are a match to TRBD1. Germline CDR1 SEHNR, CDR2 FQNEAQ (reference sequence). Losses at the gene ends were 2 bases for V and 2 bases for J; bases not matched to a gene: 9. This CDR3 is built from 18 residues. Written as DNA, the CDR3 is TGTGCCAGCAGCTTACCGGGGACAGGGGACGTTCCCTACAATGAGCAGTTCTTC. Protein product: CASSLPGTGDVPYNEQFF.

The chain links TRBV27 to TRBJ2-5; TRBD1 matches 8 bases. Germline CDR1 MNHEY, CDR2 SMNVEV (reference sequence). The CDR3 contains 14 residues. Losses at the gene ends were 2 bases for V and 5 bases for J; bases not matched to a gene: 4. In nucleotides, the CDR3 is TGTGCCAGCAGTTTACAGGGGGCGAGGGAGACCCAGTACTTC. It is translated as CASSLQGARETQYF.

The chain carries TRBV19 and TRBJ2-5, with TRBD2 matching over 10 bases. Germline V gives CDR1 LNHDA, CDR2 SQIVND (reference sequence). The CDR3 length is 19 residues. With V trimmed by 6 bases and J by 4 bases, 20 bases remained unmatched. CDR3 sequence: CASSRSVLAGVQTGETQYF. The DNA of the CDR3 is TGTGCCAGTAGCCGCTCCGTGCTAGCGGGGGTACAGACTGGAGAGACCCAGTACTTC.

CDR3 nucleotides: TGTGCCTGGAGTGTGACGTCAAGCGCCCAGTACTTC. Translated, it gives CAWSVTSSAQYF. V usage is TRBV30 and J usage is TRBJ2-5; D uncertain. V gave up 0 bases and J gave up 9 bases, with 11 bases separating them. The CDR3 has 12 amino acids. In germline, CDR1 is GTSNPN, CDR2 SVGIG (reference sequence).

The chain couples TRBV25-1 to TRBJ1-6; 7 bases fit TRBD1. This CDR3 contains 13 residues. The V segment lost 6 bases and the J segment 13 bases; nucleotides outside the gene matches: 9. Germline V gene data show CDR1 as MGHDK and CDR2 as SYGVNS. Written as DNA, the CDR3 is TGTGCCAGCAGACCAGGGGGAATGGCTCCCCTCCACTTT. It yields the protein CASRPGGMAPLHF.

The rearrangement joins TRBV4-1 to TRBJ2-3, with D possibly TRBD2 on 6 matching bases. The CDR3 covers 14 residues. Trimming left V 3 bases short and J 3 bases short, with 10 bases between. Germline lookup yields CDR1 MGHRA and CDR2 YSYEKL. CDR3 bases: TGCGCCAGCAGCCATCCGGGAGAGACAGATACGCAGTATTTT. It codes for CASSHPGETDTQYF.

The V call is TRBV25-1, the J call TRBJ2-1; 8 positions match TRBD1. J was trimmed by 0 bases and V by 6 bases; bases with no gene match: 4. This CDR3 has 15 amino acids. Germline CDR1 is MGHDK and CDR2 is SYGVNS. Written as DNA, the CDR3 is TGTGCCAGCAGCGTGACAGGGGACTCCTACAATGAGCAGTTCTTC. Its protein is CASSVTGDSYNEQFF. The full variable domain, in which reference TRBV25-1 and TRBJ2-1 provide the parts outside the CDR3, is EADIYQTPRYLVIGTGKKITLECSQTMGHDKMYWYQQDPGMELHLIHYSYGVNSTEKGDLSSESTVSRIRTEHFPLTLESARPSHTSQYLCASSVTGDSYNEQFFGPGTRLTVL.

V gene TRBV5-1 combines with J gene TRBJ2-7, with D hard to call. This CDR3 has 15 residues. Trimming shortened V by 0 bases and J by 4 bases, and 14 bases separated the two germline ends. Germline values: CDR1 SGHRS, CDR2 YFSETQ. CDR3: CASSLAVGRYYEQYF. CDR3 nucleotide sequence: TGCGCCAGCAGCTTGGCCGTCGGCAGGTATTACGAGCAGTACTTC.

V is TRBV2 and J is TRBJ2-1, with 16 positions matching TRBD2. From germline, CDR1 is SNHLY and CDR2 FYNNEI. V dropped 9 bases and J dropped 9; count of bases not matched to a gene: 5. The CDR3 has 14 amino acids. CDR3 in amino acids: CARGLAGGLGEQFF. The CDR3 nucleotides read TGTGCCAGGGGACTAGCGGGGGGGCTAGGTGAGCAGTTCTTC.

The rearrangement links TRBV19 to TRBJ1-6, with D possibly matching TRBD1 (5 bases). The CDR3 spans 14 residues. Germline-derived CDR1 and CDR2 are LNHDA and SQIVND (reference sequence). V lost 3 bases, J lost 7 bases, and 10 bases lay in between. DNA of the CDR3: TGTGCCAGTAGTATGGGACTGTTAAATTCACCCCTCCACTTT. Protein sequence: CASSMGLLNSPLHF.

This chain connects TRBV29-1 to TRBJ1-1, with TRBD1 matching 8 bases. V trimming: 6 bases; J trimming: 7 bases; junction bases outside the gene matches: 4. Germline assignment: CDR1 SQVTM and CDR2 ANQGSEA. This CDR3 is 11 amino acids long. CDR3: CSVRGTGEAFF. In DNA form, the CDR3 reads TGCAGCGTCCGCGGGACAGGTGAAGCTTTCTTT. Based on the CDR3 plus reference TRBV29-1 and TRBJ1-1, the full variable domain is SAVISQKPSRDICQRGTSLTIQCQVDSQVTMMFWYRQQPGQSLTLIATANQGSEATYESGFVIDKFPISRPNLTFSTLTVSNMSPEDSSIYLCSVRGTGEAFFGQGTRLTVV.

The chain carries TRBV5-1 and TRBJ2-7; TRBD1 agrees at 8 bases. CDR3 size: 16 residues. The V gene's germline CDR1 is SGHRS and CDR2 YFSETQ. V gave up 0 bases and J gave up 2 bases; unmatched junction bases: 7. CDR3 coding DNA: TGCGCCAGCAGCTTGGGGTTACAGGGGGGAACCTACGAGCAGTACTTC. It specifies CASSLGLQGGTYEQYF. Variable domain in full (rest from reference TRBV5-1 and TRBJ2-7): KAGVTQTPRYLIKTRGQQVTLSCSPISGHRSVSWYQQTPGQGLQFLFEYFSETQRNKGNFPGRFSGRQFSNSRSEMNVSTLELGDSALYLCASSLGLQGGTYEQYFGPGTRLTVT.

The chain uses TRBV15 and TRBJ2-1; D not certain. Germline V CDR1 and CDR2: LNHNV, YYDKDF (reference sequence). The CDR3 is 12 amino acids. The V end lost 0 bases, the J end lost 9 bases, and 6 bases lay between the germline ends. CDR3 nucleotide sequence: TGTGCCACCAGCAGAGATCACACTGAGCAGTTCTTC. Protein: CATSRDHTEQFF.

This clone appeared once. The rearrangement uses TRBV18 and TRBJ1-4; 7 bases agree with TRBD1. The CDR3 covers 15 residues. Germline trimming cut 2 bases from V and 6 bases from J; bases unmatched to any gene: 6. Germline assignment: CDR1 KGHSH and CDR2 LQKENI. This chain's CDR3 is CASSPRDSRHEKLFF. The CDR3 DNA reads as TGTGCCAGCTCACCAAGGGACAGTCGCCATGAAAAACTGTTTTTT. The complete variable domain, with remaining parts taken from reference TRBV18 and TRBJ1-4, reads NAGVMQNPRHLVRRRGQEARLRCSPMKGHSHVYWYRQLPEEGLKFMVYLQKENIIDESGMPKERFSAEFPKEGPSILRIQQVVRGDSAAYFCASSPRDSRHEKLFFGSGTQLSVL.